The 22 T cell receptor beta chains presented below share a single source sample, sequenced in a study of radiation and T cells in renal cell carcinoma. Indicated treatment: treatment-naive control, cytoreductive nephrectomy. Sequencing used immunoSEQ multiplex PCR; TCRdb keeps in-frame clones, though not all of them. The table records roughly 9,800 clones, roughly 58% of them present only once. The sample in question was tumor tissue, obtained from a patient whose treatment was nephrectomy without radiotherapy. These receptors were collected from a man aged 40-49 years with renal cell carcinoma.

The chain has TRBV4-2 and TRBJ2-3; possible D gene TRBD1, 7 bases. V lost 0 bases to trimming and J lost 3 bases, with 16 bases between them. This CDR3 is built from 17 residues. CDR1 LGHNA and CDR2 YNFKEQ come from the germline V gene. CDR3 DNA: TGTGCCAGCAGCCAAGAGCCCAGGGGGGCGAATACAGATACGCAGTATTTT. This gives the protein CASSQEPRGANTDTQYF.

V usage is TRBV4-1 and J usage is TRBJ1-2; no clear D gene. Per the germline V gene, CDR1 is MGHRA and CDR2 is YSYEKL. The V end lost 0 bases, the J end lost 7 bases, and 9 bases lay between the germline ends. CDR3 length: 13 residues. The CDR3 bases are TGCGCCAGCAGCCAAGAGATTGATTCTGGCTACACCTTC. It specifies CASSQEIDSGYTF.

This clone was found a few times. The CDR3 is CASSSSIQGALTEAFF. DNA for the CDR3: TGCGCCAGCAGCTCCTCAATACAGGGGGCGTTGACTGAAGCTTTCTTT. The rearrangement uses TRBV5-1 and TRBJ1-1, with 9 bases lining up with TRBD1. Germline trimming cut 3 bases from V and 5 bases from J; bases unmatched to any gene: 11. Germline-derived CDR1 and CDR2 are SGHRS and YFSETQ. The CDR3 has 16 residues. The variable domain in full, completed from reference TRBV5-1 and TRBJ1-1, reads KAGVTQTPRYLIKTRGQQVTLSCSPISGHRSVSWYQQTPGQGLQFLFEYFSETQRNKGNFPGRFSGRQFSNSRSEMNVSTLELGDSALYLCASSSSIQGALTEAFFGQGTRLTVV.

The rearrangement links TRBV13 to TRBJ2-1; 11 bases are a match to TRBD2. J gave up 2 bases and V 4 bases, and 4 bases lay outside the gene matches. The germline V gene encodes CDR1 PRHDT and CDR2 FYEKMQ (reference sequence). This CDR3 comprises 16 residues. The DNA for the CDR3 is TGTGCCAGCAGCTCACTAGCGGGAGTTGCCTACAATGAGCAGTTCTTC. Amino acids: CASSSLAGVAYNEQFF. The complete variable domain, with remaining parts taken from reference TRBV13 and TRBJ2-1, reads AAGVIQSPRHLIKEKRETATLKCYPIPRHDTVYWYQQGPGQDPQFLISFYEKMQSDKGSIPDRFSAQQFSDYHSELNMSSLELGDSALYFCASSSLAGVAYNEQFFGPGTRLTVL.

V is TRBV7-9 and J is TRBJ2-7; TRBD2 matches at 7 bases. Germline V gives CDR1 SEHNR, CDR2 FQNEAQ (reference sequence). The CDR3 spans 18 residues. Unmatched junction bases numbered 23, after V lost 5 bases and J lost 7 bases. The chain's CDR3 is CASSLRTRENLLLGEQYF. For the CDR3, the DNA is TGTGCCAGCAGCCTCAGGACTAGGGAAAACCTCCTGTTGGGAGAGCAGTACTTC.

For the CDR3, the DNA is TGTGCCAGCAGCCTAAAACAGGGGGGAACTGAAGCTTTCTTT. This sequence encodes CASSLKQGGTEAFF. This rearrangement joins TRBV11-2 to TRBJ1-1, with 8 bases matching TRBD1. The germline gives CDR1 SGHAT, CDR2 FQNNGV. The CDR3 consists of 14 residues. V dropped 5 bases and J dropped 5; count of bases not matched to a gene: 7.

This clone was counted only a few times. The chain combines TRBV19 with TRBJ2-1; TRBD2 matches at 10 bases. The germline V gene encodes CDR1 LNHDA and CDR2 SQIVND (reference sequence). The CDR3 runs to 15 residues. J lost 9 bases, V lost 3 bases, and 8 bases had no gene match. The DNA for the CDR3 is TGTGCCAGTAGTATCTCTAGCGGGAGACTGGGTGAGCAGTTCTTC. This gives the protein CASSISSGRLGEQFF.

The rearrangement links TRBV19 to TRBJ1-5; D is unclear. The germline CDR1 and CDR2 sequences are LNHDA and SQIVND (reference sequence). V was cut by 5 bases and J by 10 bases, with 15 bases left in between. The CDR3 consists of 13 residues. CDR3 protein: CASSDIWGSPQHF. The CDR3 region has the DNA TGTGCCAGTAGTGATATTTGGGGTAGTCCCCAGCATTTT. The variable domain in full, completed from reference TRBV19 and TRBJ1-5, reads DGGITQSPKYLFRKEGQNVTLSCEQNLNHDAMYWYRQDPGQGLRLIYYSQIVNDFQKGDIAEGYSVSREKKESFPLTVTSAQKNPTAFYLCASSDIWGSPQHFGDGTRLSIL.

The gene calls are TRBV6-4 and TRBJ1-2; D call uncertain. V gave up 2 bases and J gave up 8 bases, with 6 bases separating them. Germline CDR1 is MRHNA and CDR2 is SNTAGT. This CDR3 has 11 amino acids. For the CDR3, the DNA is TGTGCCAGCAGTGACATGAGGGGCTACACCTTC. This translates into CASSDMRGYTF.

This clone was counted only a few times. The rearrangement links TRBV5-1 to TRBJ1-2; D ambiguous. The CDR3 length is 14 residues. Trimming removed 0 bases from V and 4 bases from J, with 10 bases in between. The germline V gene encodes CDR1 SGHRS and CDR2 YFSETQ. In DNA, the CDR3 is TGCGCCAGCAGCTTGGCCCGACGTGGCTATGGCTACACCTTC. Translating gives CASSLARRGYGYTF.

CDR3 in amino acids: CASSHRTSERPYNEQFF. For the CDR3, the DNA is TGTGCCAGCAGCCACAGGACTAGCGAGAGACCATACAATGAGCAGTTCTTC. V gene TRBV11-3 combines with J gene TRBJ2-1, with 9 positions matching TRBD2. Per germline, CDR1 SGHNT and CDR2 YENEEA. This CDR3 has 17 residues. After removal of 5 bases from V and 4 bases from J, the junction contained 12 bases not matched to a gene.

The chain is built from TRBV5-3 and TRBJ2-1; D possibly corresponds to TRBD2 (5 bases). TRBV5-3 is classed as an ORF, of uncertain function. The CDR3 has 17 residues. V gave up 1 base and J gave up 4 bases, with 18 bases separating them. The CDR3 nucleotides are TGTGCCAGAAGCTTGAGGGCGACTATTCGACATTACAATGAGCAGTTCTTC. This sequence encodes CARSLRATIRHYNEQFF.

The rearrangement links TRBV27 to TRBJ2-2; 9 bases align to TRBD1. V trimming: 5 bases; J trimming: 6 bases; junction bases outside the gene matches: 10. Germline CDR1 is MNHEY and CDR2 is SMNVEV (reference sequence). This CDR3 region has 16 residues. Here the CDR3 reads CASSRPGQGLPGELFF. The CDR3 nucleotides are TGTGCCAGCAGTCGGCCGGGACAGGGACTGCCCGGGGAGCTGTTTTTT.

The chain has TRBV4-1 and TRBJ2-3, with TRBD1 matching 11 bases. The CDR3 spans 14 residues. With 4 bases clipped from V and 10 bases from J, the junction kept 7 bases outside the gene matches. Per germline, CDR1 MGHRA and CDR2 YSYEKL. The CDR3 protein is CASSPGQGAIPQYF. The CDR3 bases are TGCGCCAGCAGCCCCGGACAGGGGGCGATTCCGCAGTATTTT.

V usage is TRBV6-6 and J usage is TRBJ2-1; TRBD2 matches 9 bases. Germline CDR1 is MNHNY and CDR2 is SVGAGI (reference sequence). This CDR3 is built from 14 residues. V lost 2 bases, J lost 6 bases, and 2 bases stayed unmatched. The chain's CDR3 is CASSYASGTNEQFF. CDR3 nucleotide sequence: TGTGCCAGCAGTTACGCTAGCGGGACCAATGAGCAGTTCTTC.

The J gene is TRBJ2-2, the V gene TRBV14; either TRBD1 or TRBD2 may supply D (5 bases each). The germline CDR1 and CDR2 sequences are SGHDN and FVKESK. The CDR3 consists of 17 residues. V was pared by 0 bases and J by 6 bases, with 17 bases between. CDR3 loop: CASSQDVRAGRAGELFF. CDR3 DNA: TGTGCCAGCAGCCAAGATGTGCGGGCAGGGCGTGCCGGGGAGCTGTTTTTT.

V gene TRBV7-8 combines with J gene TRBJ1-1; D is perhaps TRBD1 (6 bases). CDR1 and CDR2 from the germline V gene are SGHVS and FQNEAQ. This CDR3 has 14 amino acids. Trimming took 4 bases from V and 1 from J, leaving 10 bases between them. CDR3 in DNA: TGTGCCAGCAGCTCCACAGGGACGAACACTGAAGCTTTCTTT. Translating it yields CASSSTGTNTEAFF.

The CDR3 nucleotides read TGTGCCAGCTCCGAGGATACCTACGAGCAGTACTTC. It yields the protein CASSEDTYEQYF. V and J are TRBV25-1 and TRBJ2-7; no definite D call. The CDR3 totals 12 residues. The germline V and J ends were trimmed by 8 bases and 2 bases, with 10 bases remaining between them. Germline V gene lookup returns CDR1 MGHDK and CDR2 SYGVNS.

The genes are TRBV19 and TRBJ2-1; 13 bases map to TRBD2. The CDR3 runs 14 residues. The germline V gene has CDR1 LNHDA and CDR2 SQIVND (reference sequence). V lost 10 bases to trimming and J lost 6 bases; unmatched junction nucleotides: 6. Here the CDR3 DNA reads TGTGCCACCGGACTAGCGGGAGTCCGCAATGAGCAGTTCTTC. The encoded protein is CATGLAGVRNEQFF.

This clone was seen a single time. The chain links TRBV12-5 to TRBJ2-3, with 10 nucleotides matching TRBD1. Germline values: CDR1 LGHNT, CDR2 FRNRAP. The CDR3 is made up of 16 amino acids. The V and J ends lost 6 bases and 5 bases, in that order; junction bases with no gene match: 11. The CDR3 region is CASGQAGTGAKDTQYF. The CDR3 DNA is TGTGCTAGTGGCCAGGCCGGGACAGGGGCAAAAGATACGCAGTATTTT.

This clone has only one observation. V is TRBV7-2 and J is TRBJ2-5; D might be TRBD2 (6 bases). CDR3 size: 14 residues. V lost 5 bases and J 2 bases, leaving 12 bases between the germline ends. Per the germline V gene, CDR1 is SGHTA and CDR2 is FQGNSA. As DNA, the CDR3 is TGTGCCAGCAGCCCTCTCCGGGGGCAAGAGACCCAGTACTTC. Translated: CASSPLRGQETQYF.

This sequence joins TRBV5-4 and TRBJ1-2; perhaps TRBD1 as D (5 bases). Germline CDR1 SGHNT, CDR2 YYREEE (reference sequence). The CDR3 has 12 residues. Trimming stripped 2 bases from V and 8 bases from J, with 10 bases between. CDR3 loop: CASSLQAGGYTF. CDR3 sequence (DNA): TGTGCCAGCAGCTTACAGGCGGGCGGCTACACCTTC.